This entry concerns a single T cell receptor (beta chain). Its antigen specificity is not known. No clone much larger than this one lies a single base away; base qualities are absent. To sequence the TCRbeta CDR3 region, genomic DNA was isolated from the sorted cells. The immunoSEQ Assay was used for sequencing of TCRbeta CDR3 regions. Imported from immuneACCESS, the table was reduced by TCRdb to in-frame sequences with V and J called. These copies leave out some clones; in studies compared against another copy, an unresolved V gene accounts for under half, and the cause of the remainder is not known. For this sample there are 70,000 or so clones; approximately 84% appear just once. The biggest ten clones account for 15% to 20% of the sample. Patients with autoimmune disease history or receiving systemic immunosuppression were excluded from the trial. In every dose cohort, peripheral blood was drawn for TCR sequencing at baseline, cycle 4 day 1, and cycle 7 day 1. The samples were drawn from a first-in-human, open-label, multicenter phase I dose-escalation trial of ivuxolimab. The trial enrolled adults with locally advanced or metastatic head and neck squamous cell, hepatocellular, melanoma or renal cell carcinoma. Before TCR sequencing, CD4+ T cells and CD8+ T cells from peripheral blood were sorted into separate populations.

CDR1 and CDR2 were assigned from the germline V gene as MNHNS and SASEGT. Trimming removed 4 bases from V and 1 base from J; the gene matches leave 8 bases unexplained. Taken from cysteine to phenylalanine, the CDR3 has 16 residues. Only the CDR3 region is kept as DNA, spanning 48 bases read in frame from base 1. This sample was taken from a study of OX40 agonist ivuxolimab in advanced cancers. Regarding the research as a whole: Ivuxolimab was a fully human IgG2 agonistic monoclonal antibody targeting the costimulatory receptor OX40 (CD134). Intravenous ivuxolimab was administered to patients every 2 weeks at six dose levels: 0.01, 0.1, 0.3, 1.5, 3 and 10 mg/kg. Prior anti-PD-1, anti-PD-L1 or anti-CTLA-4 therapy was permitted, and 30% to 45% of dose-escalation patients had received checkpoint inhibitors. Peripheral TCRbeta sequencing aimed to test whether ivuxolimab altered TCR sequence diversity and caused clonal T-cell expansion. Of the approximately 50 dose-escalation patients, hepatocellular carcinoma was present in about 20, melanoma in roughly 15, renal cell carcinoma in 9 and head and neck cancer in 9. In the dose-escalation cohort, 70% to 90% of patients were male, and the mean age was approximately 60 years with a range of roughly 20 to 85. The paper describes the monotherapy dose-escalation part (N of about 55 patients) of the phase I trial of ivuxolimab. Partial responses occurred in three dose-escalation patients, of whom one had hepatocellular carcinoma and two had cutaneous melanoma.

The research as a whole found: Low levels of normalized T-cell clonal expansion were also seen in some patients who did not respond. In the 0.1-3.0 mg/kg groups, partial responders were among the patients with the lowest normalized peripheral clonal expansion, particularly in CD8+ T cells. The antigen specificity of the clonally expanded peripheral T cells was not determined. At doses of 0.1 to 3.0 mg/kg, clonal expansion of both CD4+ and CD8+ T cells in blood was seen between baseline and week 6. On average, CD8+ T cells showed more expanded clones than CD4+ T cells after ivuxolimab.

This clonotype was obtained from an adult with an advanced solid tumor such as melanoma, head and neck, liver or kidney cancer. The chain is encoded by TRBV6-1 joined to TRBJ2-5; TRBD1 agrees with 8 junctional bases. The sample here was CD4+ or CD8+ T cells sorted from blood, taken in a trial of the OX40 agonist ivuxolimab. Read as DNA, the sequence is TGTGCCAGCAGTGGAGGGACAGGATTGGGCCAAGAGACCCAGTACTTC. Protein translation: CASSGGTGLGQETQYF.